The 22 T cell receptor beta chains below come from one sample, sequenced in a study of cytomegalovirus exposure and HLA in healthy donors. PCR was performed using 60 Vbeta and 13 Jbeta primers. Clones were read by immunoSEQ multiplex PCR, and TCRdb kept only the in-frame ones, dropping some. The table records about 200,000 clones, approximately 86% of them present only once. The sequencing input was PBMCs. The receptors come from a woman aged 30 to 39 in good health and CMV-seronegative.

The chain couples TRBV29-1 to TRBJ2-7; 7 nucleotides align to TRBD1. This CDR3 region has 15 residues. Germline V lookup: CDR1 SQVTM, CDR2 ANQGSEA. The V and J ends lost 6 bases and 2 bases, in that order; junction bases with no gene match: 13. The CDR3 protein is CSVGTRDRPAYEQYF. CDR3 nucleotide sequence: TGCAGCGTAGGGACACGGGACAGACCTGCCTACGAGCAGTACTTC.

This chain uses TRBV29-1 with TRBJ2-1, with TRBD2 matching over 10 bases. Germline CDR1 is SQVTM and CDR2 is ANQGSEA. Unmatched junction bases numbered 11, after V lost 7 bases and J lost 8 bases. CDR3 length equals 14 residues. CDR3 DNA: TGCAGCGCAATCGGGACTAGCGAGAACCATGAGCAGTTCTTC. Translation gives CSAIGTSENHEQFF.

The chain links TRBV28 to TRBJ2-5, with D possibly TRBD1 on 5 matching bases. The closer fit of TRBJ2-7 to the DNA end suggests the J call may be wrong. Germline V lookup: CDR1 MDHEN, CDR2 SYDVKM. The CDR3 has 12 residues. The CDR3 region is CASSPRVHEQYF. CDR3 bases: TGTGCCAGCAGTCCCAGGGTCCACGAGCAGTACTTC.

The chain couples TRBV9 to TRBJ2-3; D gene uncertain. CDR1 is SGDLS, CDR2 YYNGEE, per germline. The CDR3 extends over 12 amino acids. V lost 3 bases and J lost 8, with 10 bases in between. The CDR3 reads CASSAELGTQYF. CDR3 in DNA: TGTGCCAGCAGCGCCGAGCTTGGTACGCAGTATTTT.

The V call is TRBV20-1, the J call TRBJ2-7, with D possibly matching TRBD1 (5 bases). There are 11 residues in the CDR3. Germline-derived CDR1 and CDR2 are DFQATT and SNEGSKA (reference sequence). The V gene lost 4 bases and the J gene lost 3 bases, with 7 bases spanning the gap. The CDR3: CSATQGYEQYF. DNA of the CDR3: TGCAGTGCTACCCAGGGCTACGAGCAGTACTTC.

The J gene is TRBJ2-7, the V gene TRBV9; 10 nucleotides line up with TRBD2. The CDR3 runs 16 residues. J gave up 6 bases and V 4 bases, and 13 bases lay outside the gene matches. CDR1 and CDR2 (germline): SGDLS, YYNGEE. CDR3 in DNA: TGTGCCAGCAGCCCCACCCCAGCGGGAGGGCCCTCCGAGCAGTACTTC. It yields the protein CASSPTPAGGPSEQYF.

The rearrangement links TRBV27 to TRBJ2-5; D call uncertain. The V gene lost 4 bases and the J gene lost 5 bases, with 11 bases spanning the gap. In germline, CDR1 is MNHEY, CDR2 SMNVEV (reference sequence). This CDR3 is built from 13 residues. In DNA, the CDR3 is TGTGCCAGCAGTTCTGGAGCACGGGAGACCCAGTACTTC. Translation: CASSSGARETQYF.

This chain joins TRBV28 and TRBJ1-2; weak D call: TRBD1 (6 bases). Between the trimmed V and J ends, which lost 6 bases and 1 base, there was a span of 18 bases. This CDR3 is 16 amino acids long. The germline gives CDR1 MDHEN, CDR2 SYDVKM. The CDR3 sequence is CASSSPSGGINYGYTF. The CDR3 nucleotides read TGTGCCAGCAGCTCCCCCAGTGGGGGCATTAACTATGGCTACACCTTC.

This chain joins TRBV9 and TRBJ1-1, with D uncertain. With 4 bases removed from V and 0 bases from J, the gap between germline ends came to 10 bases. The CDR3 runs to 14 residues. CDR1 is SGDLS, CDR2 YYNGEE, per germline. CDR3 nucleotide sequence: TGTGCCAGCAGCCCGGAGATTATGAACACTGAAGCTTTCTTT. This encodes CASSPEIMNTEAFF.

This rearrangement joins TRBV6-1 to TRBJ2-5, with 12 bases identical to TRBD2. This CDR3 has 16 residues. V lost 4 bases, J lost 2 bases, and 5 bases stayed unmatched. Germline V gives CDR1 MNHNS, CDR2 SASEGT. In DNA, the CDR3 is TGTGCCAGCAGTGCGGGACTAGCGGGTATTCAAGAGACCCAGTACTTC. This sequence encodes CASSAGLAGIQETQYF.

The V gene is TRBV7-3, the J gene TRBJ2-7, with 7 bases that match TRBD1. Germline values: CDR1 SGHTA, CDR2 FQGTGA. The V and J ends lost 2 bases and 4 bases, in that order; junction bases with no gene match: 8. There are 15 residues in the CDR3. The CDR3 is CASSLGPGQMYEQYF. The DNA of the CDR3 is TGTGCCAGCAGCTTAGGACCGGGACAGATGTACGAGCAGTACTTC.

In DNA, the CDR3 is TGTGCCAGCAGTTTAGAAGTCAACATGAACACTGAAGCTTTCTTT. Amino acids: CASSLEVNMNTEAFF. The chain has TRBV28 and TRBJ1-1; D not resolved. Trimming cost V 2 bases and J 0 bases, with 10 bases left between them. CDR1 is MDHEN, CDR2 SYDVKM, per germline. The CDR3 has 15 amino acids. Drawing the rest from reference TRBV28 and TRBJ1-1, the complete variable domain is DVKVTQSSRYLVKRTGEKVFLECVQDMDHENMFWYRQDPGLGLRLIYFSYDVKMKEKGDIPEGYSVSREKKERFSLILESASTNQTSMYLCASSLEVNMNTEAFFGQGTRLTVV.

CDR3 bases: TGCGCCAGCTATTGTTACAGAGTTACCAATCAGCCCCAGCATTTT. Protein sequence: CASYCYRVTNQPQHF. The V call is TRBV5-1, the J call TRBJ1-5; no firm D call. The CDR3 loop spans 15 amino acids. Trimming took 7 bases from V and 3 from J, leaving 17 bases between them. Per the germline V gene, CDR1 is SGHRS and CDR2 is YFSETQ.

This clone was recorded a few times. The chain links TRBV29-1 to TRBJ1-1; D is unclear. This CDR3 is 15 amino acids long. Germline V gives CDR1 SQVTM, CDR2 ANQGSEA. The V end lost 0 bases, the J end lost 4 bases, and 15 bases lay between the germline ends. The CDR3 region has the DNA TGCAGCGTTGAAGATTTGCGGGGATATAGCACTGAAGCTTTCTTT. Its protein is CSVEDLRGYSTEAFF. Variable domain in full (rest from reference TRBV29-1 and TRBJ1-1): SAVISQKPSRDICQRGTSLTIQCQVDSQVTMMFWYRQQPGQSLTLIATANQGSEATYESGFVIDKFPISRPNLTFSTLTVSNMSPEDSSIYLCSVEDLRGYSTEAFFGQGTRLTVV.

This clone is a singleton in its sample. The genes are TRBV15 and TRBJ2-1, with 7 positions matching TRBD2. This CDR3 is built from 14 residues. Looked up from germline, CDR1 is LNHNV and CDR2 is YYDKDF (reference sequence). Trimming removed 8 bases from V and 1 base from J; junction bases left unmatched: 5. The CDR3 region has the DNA TGTGCCACCTCACCTAGCGGTTCCTACAATGAGCAGTTCTTC. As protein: CATSPSGSYNEQFF.

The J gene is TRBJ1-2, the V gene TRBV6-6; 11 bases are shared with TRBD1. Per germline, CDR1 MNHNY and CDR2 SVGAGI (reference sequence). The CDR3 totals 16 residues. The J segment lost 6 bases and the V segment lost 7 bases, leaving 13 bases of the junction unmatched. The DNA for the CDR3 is TGTGCCAGCACAAGTTACTGGACAGGGGGCGCGGATGGCTACACCTTC. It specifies CASTSYWTGGADGYTF.

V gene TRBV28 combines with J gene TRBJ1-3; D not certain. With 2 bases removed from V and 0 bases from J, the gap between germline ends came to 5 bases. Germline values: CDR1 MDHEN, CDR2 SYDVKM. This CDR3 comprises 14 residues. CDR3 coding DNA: TGTGCCAGCAGTTTAGGGAGCTCTGGAAACACCATATATTTT. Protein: CASSLGSSGNTIYF.

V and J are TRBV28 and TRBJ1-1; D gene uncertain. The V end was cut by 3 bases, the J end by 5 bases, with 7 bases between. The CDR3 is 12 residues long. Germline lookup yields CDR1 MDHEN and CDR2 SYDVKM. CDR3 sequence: CASSFYSTEAFF. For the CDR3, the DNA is TGTGCCAGCAGTTTTTACAGTACTGAAGCTTTCTTT.

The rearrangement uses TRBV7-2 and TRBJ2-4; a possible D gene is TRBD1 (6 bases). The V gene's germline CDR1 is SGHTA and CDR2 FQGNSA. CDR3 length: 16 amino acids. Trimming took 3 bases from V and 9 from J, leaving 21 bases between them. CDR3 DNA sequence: TGTGCCAGCAGCTTTCCGACAGGATCTAGTTGGGGCATTCAGTACTTC. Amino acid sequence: CASSFPTGSSWGIQYF.

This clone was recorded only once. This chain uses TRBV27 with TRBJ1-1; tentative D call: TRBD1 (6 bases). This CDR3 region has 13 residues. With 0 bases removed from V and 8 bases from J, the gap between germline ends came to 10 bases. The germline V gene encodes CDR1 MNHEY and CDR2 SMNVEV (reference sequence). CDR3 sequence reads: CASSLSVQGEAFF. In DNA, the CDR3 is TGTGCCAGCAGTTTATCGGTCCAGGGGGAAGCTTTCTTT.

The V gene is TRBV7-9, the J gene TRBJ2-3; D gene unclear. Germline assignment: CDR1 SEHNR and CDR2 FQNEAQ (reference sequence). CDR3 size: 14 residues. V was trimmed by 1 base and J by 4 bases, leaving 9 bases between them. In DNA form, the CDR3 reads TGTGCCAGCAGCTTAGTTCTCGAGGCAGATACGCAGTATTTT. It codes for CASSLVLEADTQYF. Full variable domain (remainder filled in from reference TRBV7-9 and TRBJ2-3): DTGVSQNPRHKITKRGQNVTFRCDPISEHNRLYWYRQTLGQGPEFLTYFQNEAQLEKSRLLSDRFSAERPKGSFSTLEIQRTEQGDSAMYLCASSLVLEADTQYFGPGTRLTVL.

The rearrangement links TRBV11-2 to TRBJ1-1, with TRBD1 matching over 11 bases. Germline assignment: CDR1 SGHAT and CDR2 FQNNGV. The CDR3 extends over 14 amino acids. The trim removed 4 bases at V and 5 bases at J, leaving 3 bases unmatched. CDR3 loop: CASSWDRGLTEAFF. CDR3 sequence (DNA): TGTGCCAGCAGCTGGGACAGGGGGTTGACTGAAGCTTTCTTT.